A single sample gave rise to the 3 T cell receptor beta chains below, sequenced in a study of T-cell memory formation after mild COVID-19. TCRdb recomputed calls from the 5' RACE reads with MiXCR, one row per CDR3 protein. The profile covers hundreds of thousands of distinct CDR3 sequences, with roughly 15% appearing a single time and under 25% taken by the ten largest. The source material was PBMCs or a T cell subset sorted from them (not recorded which). These TCRs come from a man between 18 and 29 years old who had mild COVID-19 (a few samples of this study predate the infection). Cell type and time point are not known.

V usage is TRBV28 and J usage is TRBJ1-1; a possible D gene is TRBD1 (5 bases). CDR1 is MDHEN and CDR2 is SYDVKM in the germline V gene. The V end was cut by 2 bases, the J end by 5 bases, with 15 bases between. CDR3 size: 15 residues. The CDR3 bases are TGTGCCAGCAGTTTACCCCAGGGAGGGCGGACTGAAGCTTTCTTT. It codes for CASSLPQGGRTEAFF.

This clonotype was found a few times. The chain is built from TRBV6-5 and TRBJ1-2; D possibly corresponds to TRBD1 (6 bases). Trimming stripped 4 bases from V and 8 bases from J, with 17 bases between. CDR3 length: 14 residues. Germline V gene data show CDR1 as MNHEY and CDR2 as SVGAGI. This CDR3 is CASSSVNRVWGYTF. CDR3 bases: TGTGCCAGCAGTTCAGTGAACAGGGTCTGGGGCTACACCTTC.

CDR3 protein: CATSRRTNTEAFF. CDR3 DNA: TGTGCCACCAGCCGGAGGACGAACACTGAAGCTTTCTTT. J is TRBJ1-1 and V is TRBV15, with D unresolved. Trimming took 5 bases from V and 1 from J, leaving 8 bases between them. CDR3 size: 13 residues. Germline V lookup: CDR1 LNHNV, CDR2 YYDKDF (reference sequence).